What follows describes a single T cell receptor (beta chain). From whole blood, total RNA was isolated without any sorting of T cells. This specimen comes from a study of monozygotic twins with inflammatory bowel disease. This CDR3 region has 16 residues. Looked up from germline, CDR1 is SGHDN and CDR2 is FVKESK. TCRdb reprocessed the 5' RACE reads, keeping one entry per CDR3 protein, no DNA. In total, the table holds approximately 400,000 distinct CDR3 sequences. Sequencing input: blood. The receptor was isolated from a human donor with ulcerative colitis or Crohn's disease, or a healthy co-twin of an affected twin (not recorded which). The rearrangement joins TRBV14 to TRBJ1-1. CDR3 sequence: CASSHERILLGTEAFF.